These 3 T cell receptor beta chains share one sample of origin, sequenced in a study of shared T cell receptors in the human thymus. Sequencing used immunoSEQ multiplex PCR; TCRdb keeps in-frame clones, though not all of them. The sample lists some 640,000 clones; about 89% were seen once. These data were likewise used in another study, on human thymus T cells.

Sequenced sample: thymocytes. The receptors were sampled from a boy in the first two years of life with a congenital heart defect.

The rearrangement uses TRBV18 and TRBJ2-1, with TRBD1 matching 9 bases. In germline, CDR1 is KGHSH, CDR2 LQKENI. J gave up 9 bases and V 2 bases, and 8 bases lay outside the gene matches. The CDR3 spans 15 residues. CDR3 sequence (DNA): TGTGCCAGCTCACCAAAGGGGACAGGGACCGGTGAGCAGTTCTTC. This encodes CASSPKGTGTGEQFF.

The chain has TRBV7-8 and TRBJ1-1; D remains ambiguous. Per the germline V gene, CDR1 is SGHVS and CDR2 is FQNEAQ. The ends were cut back, 5 bases at V and 11 bases at J, with 15 bases in the middle. There are 12 residues in the CDR3. DNA for the CDR3: TGTGCCAGCAGCGACGTAGCAGTCGACGCTTTCTTT. Translated: CASSDVAVDAFF.

This chain connects TRBV4-3 to TRBJ2-7, with TRBD2 matching over 9 bases. Germline CDR1 LGHNA, CDR2 YSLEER. V shed 2 bases and J 1 base; nucleotides not matched to a gene: 6. There are 16 residues in the CDR3. CDR3 protein: CASSQIGTSRSYEQYF. In DNA form, the CDR3 reads TGCGCCAGCAGCCAAATAGGGACTAGCAGGTCCTACGAGCAGTACTTC.